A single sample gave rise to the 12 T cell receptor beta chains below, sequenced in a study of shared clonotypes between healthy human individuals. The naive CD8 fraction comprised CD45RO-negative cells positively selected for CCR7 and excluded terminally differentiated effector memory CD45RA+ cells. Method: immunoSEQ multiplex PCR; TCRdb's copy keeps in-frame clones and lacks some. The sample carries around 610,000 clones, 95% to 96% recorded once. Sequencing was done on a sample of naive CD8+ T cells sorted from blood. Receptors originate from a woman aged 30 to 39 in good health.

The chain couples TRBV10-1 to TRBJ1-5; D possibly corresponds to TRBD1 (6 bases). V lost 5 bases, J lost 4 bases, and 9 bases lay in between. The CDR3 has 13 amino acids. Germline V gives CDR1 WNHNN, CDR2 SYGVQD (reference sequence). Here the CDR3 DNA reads TGCGCCAGCAGTACAGGGAGAAATCAGCCCCAGCATTTT. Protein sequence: CASSTGRNQPQHF.

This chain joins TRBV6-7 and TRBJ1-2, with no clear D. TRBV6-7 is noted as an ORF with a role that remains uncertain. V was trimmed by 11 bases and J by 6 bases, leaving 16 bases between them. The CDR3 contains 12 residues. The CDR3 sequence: CAPPRRDHGYTF. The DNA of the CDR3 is TGTGCCCCCCCGAGGCGAGACCATGGCTACACCTTC.

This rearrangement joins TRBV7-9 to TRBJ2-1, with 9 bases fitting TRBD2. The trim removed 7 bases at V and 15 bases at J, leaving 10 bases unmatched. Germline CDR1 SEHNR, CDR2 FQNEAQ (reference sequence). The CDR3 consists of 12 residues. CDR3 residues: CASNLLGTSSFF. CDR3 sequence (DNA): TGTGCCAGCAACCTCTTAGGGACTAGCTCGTTCTTC.

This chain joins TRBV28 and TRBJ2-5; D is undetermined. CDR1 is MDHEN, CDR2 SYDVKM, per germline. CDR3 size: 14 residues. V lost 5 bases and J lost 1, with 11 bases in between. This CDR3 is CASSRKVIQETQYF. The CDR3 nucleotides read TGTGCCAGCAGTCGGAAGGTGATCCAAGAGACCCAGTACTTC.

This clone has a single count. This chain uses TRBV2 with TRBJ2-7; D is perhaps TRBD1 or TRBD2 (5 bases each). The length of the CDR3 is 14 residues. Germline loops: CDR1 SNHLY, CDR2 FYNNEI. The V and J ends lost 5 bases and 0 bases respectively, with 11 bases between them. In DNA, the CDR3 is TGTGCCAGCAGTAAGAAGGGGAGCTCCTACGAGCAGTACTTC. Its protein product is CASSKKGSSYEQYF.

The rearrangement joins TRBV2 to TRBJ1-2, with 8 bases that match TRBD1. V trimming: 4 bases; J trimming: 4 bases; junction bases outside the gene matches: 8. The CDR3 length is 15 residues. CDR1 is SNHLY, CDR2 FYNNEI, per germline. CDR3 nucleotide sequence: TGTGCCAGCAGTGGACAGGGGTCCCAGGGCTATGGCTACACCTTC. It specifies CASSGQGSQGYGYTF.

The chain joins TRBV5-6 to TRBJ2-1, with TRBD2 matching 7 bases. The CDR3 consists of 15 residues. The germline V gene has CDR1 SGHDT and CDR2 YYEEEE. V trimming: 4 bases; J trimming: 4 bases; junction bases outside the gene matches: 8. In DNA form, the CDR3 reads TGTGCCAGCAGCCACGCGGGAGAGGGATACAATGAGCAGTTCTTC. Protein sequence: CASSHAGEGYNEQFF.

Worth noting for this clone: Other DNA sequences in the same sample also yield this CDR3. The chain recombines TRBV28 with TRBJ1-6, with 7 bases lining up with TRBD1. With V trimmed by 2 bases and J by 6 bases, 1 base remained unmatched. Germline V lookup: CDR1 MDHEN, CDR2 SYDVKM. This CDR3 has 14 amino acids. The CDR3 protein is CASSLGDSNSPLHF. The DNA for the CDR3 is TGTGCCAGCAGTTTAGGGGACAGTAATTCACCCCTCCACTTT. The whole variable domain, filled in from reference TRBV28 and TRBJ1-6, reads DVKVTQSSRYLVKRTGEKVFLECVQDMDHENMFWYRQDPGLGLRLIYFSYDVKMKEKGDIPEGYSVSREKKERFSLILESASTNQTSMYLCASSLGDSNSPLHFGNGTRLTVT.

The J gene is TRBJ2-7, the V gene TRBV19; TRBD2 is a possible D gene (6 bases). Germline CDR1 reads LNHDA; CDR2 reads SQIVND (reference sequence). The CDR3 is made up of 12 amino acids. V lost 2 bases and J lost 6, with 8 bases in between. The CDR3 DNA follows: TGTGCCAGTAGTATATTGGGAGGCGAGCAGTACTTC. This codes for CASSILGGEQYF.

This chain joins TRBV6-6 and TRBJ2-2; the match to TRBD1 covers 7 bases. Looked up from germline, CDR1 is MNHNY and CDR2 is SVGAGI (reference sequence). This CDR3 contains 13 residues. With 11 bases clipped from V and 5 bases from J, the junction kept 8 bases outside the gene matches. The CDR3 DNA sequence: TGTGCCGGGCAGGGGGATCTTACCGGGGAGCTGTTTTTT. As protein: CAGQGDLTGELFF.

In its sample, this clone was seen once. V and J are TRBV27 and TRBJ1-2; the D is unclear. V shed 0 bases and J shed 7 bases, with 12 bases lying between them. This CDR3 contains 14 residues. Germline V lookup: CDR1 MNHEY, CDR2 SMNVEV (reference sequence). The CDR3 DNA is TGTGCCAGCAGTTTATCGGGGTCAGGTGGTGGCTACACCTTC. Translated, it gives CASSLSGSGGGYTF.

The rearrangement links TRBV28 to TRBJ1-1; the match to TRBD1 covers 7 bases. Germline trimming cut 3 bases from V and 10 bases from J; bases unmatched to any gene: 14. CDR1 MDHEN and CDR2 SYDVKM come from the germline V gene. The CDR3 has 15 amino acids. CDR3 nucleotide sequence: TGTGCCAGCAGTTTGTTAGTGGACAGGCCTTATGGAGCTTTCTTT. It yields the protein CASSLLVDRPYGAFF.